Shown below are 28 T cell receptor beta chains from a single sample sequenced in a study of Graves' ophthalmopathy and Graves' hyperthyroidism. TCR beta CDR3 regions were amplified from RNA transcripts. An initial RT-PCR round employing HTBI primers preceded a second-round multiplex PCR. TCRdb used MiXCR to reprocess the multiplex PCR reads, holding one entry per CDR3 protein. The table shows roughly 1.1 million distinct CDR3 sequences, with 36% occurring only once. Input material: peripheral blood or thyroid tissue (not recorded which). The receptors shown here come from an adult man with Graves' hyperthyroidism.

This clonotype was recorded many times. The chain has TRBV7-2 and TRBJ1-5; D ambiguous. CDR1 and CDR2 from the germline V gene are SGHTA and FQGNSA. V shed 6 bases and J shed 4 bases, with 13 bases lying between them. The CDR3 has 14 amino acids. The CDR3 is CASSSHPLNQPQHF. The CDR3 bases are TGTGCCAGCAGTTCCCACCCCCTGAATCAGCCCCAGCATTTT.

The chain recombines TRBV2 with TRBJ2-5; tentatively, D is TRBD2 (5 bases). The CDR3 has 15 amino acids. Trimming stripped 5 bases from V and 5 bases from J, with 18 bases between. Germline-derived CDR1 and CDR2 are SNHLY and FYNNEI. CDR3 nucleotides: TGTGCCAGCAGTTACCCCGGGATGTTTTTCGAGACCCAGTACTTC. As protein: CASSYPGMFFETQYF.

This clonotype showed up many times. The rearrangement joins TRBV7-2 to TRBJ1-6; 9 bases fit TRBD1. This CDR3 has 15 residues. Germline V gives CDR1 SGHTA, CDR2 FQGNSA. With 2 bases clipped from V and 9 bases from J, the junction kept 5 bases outside the gene matches. The CDR3 sequence: CASSLRDRVGSPLHF. The DNA for the CDR3 is TGTGCCAGCAGCTTAAGGGACAGGGTCGGTTCACCCCTCCACTTT.

This clonotype was counted only a few times. V gene TRBV12-3 or TRBV12-4 combines with J gene TRBJ2-5, with TRBD1 matching 12 bases. This CDR3 has 16 residues. V lost 2 bases to trimming and J lost 5 bases; unmatched junction nucleotides: 6. CDR3 coding DNA: TGTGCCAGCAGTTTATCCGGGACAGGGGGCGCGGAGACCCAGTACTTC. This translates into CASSLSGTGGAETQYF.

This clonotype has a count of ten or more. The chain joins TRBV7-8 to TRBJ2-5, with TRBD2 identical over 10 bases. The germline V gene has CDR1 SGHVS and CDR2 FQNEAQ. This CDR3 comprises 16 residues. J gave up 5 bases and V 0 bases, and 6 bases lay outside the gene matches. The CDR3 sequence: CASSLALAGEVETQYF. CDR3 bases: TGTGCCAGCAGCTTAGCGCTAGCGGGGGAGGTGGAGACCCAGTACTTC.

This clonotype occurred a few times. This sequence joins TRBV5-1 and TRBJ1-5; possibly TRBD1 for D (5 bases). Trimming pared 4 bases from V and 0 bases from J, leaving 14 bases between. Germline CDR1 and CDR2: SGHRS and YFSETQ. The CDR3 spans 16 residues. Here the CDR3 DNA reads TGCGCCAGCAGCCCAGGACATGACTATAGCAATCAGCCCCAGCATTTT. It translates to CASSPGHDYSNQPQHF.

Concerning this clonotype: Just one base apart from a much larger clone, this may be a read error. The rearrangement joins TRBV20-1 to TRBJ2-2, with D possibly matching TRBD2 (5 bases). The germline V gene encodes CDR1 DFQATT and CDR2 SNEGSKA (reference sequence). This CDR3 region has 12 residues. CDR3 amino acids: CSTRSPAGELFF. CDR3 in DNA: TGCAGTACTAGATCCCCTGCCGGGGAGCTGTTTTTT.

The V gene is TRBV6-2 or TRBV6-3, the J gene TRBJ1-5; 7 nucleotides match TRBD1. The CDR3 contains 15 residues. The J segment lost 3 bases and the V segment lost 7 bases, leaving 9 bases of the junction unmatched. CDR1 and CDR2 from the germline V gene are MNHEY and SVGEGT. The DNA for the CDR3 is TGTGCCAGCACCCAGACAGGGATGAACAATCAGCCCCAGCATTTT. Protein product: CASTQTGMNNQPQHF.

Remarks on this clonotype: This may arise from a read error, as a much more abundant clone is one base away. V is TRBV12-3 or TRBV12-4 and J is TRBJ1-5; no clear D. The CDR3 extends over 14 amino acids. V was cut by 5 bases and J by 0 bases, with 8 bases left in between. The CDR3 is CASSHKASNQPQHF. DNA for the CDR3: TGTGCCAGCAGTCACAAGGCTAGCAATCAGCCCCAGCATTTT.

The V and J genes are TRBV29-1 and TRBJ2-7, with D perhaps matching TRBD2 (6 bases). The CDR3 contains 17 residues. V was clipped by 6 bases and J by 0 bases, with 24 bases between them. The V gene's germline CDR1 is SQVTM and CDR2 ANQGSEA. DNA of the CDR3: TGCAGCGTCAGACCTGCCGGCCGGGAGAAGGGCTCCTACGAGCAGTACTTC. Amino acids: CSVRPAGREKGSYEQYF.

Of note for this clonotype: It may be a read error: a sequence one base away is much more abundant. The gene calls are TRBV25-1 and TRBJ2-5, with 8 bases lining up with TRBD1. Per the germline V gene, CDR1 is MGHDK and CDR2 is SYGVNS. There are 14 residues in the CDR3. The CDR3 sequence: CAGSAGGGRETQYF. CDR3 bases: TGTGCCGGCAGCGCAGGGGGCGGACGAGAGACCCAGTACTTC.

This clonotype was counted ten times or more. V usage is TRBV15 and J usage is TRBJ2-5, with D uncertain. The V and J ends lost 1 base and 2 bases respectively, with 2 bases between them. This CDR3 has 12 amino acids. Germline V CDR1 and CDR2: LNHNV, YYDKDF (reference sequence). This CDR3 is CATSRAQETQYF. CDR3 DNA sequence: TGTGCCACCAGCAGAGCGCAAGAGACCCAGTACTTC.

Here the CDR3 reads CASVAGNYNSPLHF. Here the CDR3 DNA reads TGTGCCAGCGTGGCAGGGAACTATAATTCACCCCTCCACTTT. This rearrangement joins TRBV28 to TRBJ1-6; perhaps TRBD1 as D (5 bases). The germline V gene has CDR1 MDHEN and CDR2 SYDVKM. Trimming shortened V by 8 bases and J by 3 bases, and 11 bases separated the two germline ends. The CDR3 sequence is 14 residues long.

This clonotype was counted many times. The chain employs TRBV19 and TRBJ1-3, with D hard to call. The V end lost 5 bases, the J end lost 0 bases, and 20 bases lay between the germline ends. The CDR3 loop spans 18 amino acids. CDR1 is LNHDA, CDR2 SQIVND, per germline (reference sequence). The CDR3 nucleotides read TGTGCCAGTAGTCGCCCGAGTGGTTACGGAAGCTCTGGAAACACCATATATTTT. Its translation: CASSRPSGYGSSGNTIYF.

The V and J genes are TRBV12-3 or TRBV12-4 and TRBJ1-2; 10 bases map to TRBD1. CDR3 length equals 16 residues. Losses at the gene ends were 0 bases for V and 4 bases for J; bases not matched to a gene: 5. CDR3 DNA: TGTGCCAGCAGTTTAGCGATGACAGGGGGCGTCTATGGCTACACCTTC. Translation gives CASSLAMTGGVYGYTF.

The V gene is TRBV5-8, the J gene TRBJ1-2; 8 nucleotides agree with TRBD1. Germline V gene lookup returns CDR1 SGHTS and CDR2 YDEGEE. V lost 0 bases to trimming and J lost 4 bases; unmatched junction nucleotides: 14. This CDR3 has 18 amino acids. CDR3 DNA sequence: TGTGCCAGCAGCTTGGGAGGACAGGGTTTCAGTATGGGCTATGGCTACACCTTC. Translation: CASSLGGQGFSMGYGYTF.

This clonotype was recorded a few times. A single base separates this from a much larger clone, so it may be a read error. J is TRBJ1-2 and V is TRBV20-1; D remains unclear. The CDR3 consists of 12 residues. Germline V gene data show CDR1 as DFQATT and CDR2 as SNEGSKA (reference sequence). Trimming left V 2 bases short and J 4 bases short, with 8 bases between. As DNA, the CDR3 is TGCAGTGCTAGACAAGGGTTCTATGGCTACACCTTC. Encoded protein: CSARQGFYGYTF.

This clonotype has ten or more counts. The chain uses TRBV29-1 and TRBJ2-7, with D unclear. The V end lost 1 base, the J end lost 4 bases, and 11 bases lay between the germline ends. Germline CDR1 reads SQVTM; CDR2 reads ANQGSEA. The CDR3 spans 13 residues. The CDR3 region has the DNA TGCAGCGTTGAAGTTCCCGCGAGTTACGAGCAGTACTTC. Its translation is CSVEVPASYEQYF.

This clonotype was detected a few times. The V call is TRBV4-1, the J call TRBJ2-7; possibly TRBD1 or TRBD2 for D (5 bases each). V lost 1 base, J lost 4 bases, and 14 bases lay in between. The CDR3 extends over 15 amino acids. The germline CDR1 and CDR2 sequences are MGHRA and YSYEKL. The CDR3 loop is CASSQVSQGDYEQYF. The CDR3 region has the DNA TGCGCCAGCAGCCAAGTTTCTCAGGGAGATTACGAGCAGTACTTC.

This clonotype was recorded a few times. J is TRBJ1-5 and V is TRBV7-8; D gene uncertain. Germline V gene lookup returns CDR1 SGHVS and CDR2 FQNEAQ. The V end lost 5 bases, the J end lost 5 bases, and 16 bases lay between the germline ends. The CDR3 has 15 residues. The CDR3 DNA follows: TGTGCCAGCAGCCAAGGGTCCGGGGAATATCAGCCCCAGCATTTT. Translating gives CASSQGSGEYQPQHF.

The table lists this clonotype with many counts. The V gene is TRBV7-2, the J gene TRBJ1-4, with D uncertain. CDR1 is SGHTA and CDR2 is FQGNSA in the germline V gene. The CDR3 is 14 amino acids. Trimming took 2 bases from V and 2 from J, leaving 6 bases between them. The CDR3 is CASSLYSTNEKLFF. DNA for the CDR3: TGTGCCAGCAGCTTATACAGCACTAATGAAAAACTGTTTTTT. Filled out from reference TRBV7-2 and TRBJ1-4, the complete variable domain reads GAGVSQSPSNKVTEKGKDVELRCDPISGHTALYWYRQSLGQGLEFLIYFQGNSAPDKSGLPSDRFSAERTGGSVSTLTIQRTQQEDSAVYLCASSLYSTNEKLFFGSGTQLSVL.

This clonotype was counted a few times. V is TRBV27 and J is TRBJ1-5, with 7 bases lining up with TRBD1. The CDR3 has 15 amino acids. Germline loops: CDR1 MNHEY, CDR2 SMNVEV (reference sequence). V lost 4 bases, J lost 3 bases, and 6 bases stayed unmatched. The CDR3 sequence: CASSSKGQNNQPQHF. The CDR3 DNA is TGTGCCAGCAGTTCTAAGGGACAGAACAATCAGCCCCAGCATTTT.

The chain employs TRBV20-1 and TRBJ2-5; a possible D gene is TRBD2 (6 bases). The ends were cut back, 6 bases at V and 1 base at J, with 12 bases in the middle. The CDR3 covers 13 residues. CDR1 is DFQATT and CDR2 is SNEGSKA in the germline V gene (reference sequence). CDR3 amino acids: CSAKGAGQETQYF. The CDR3, as DNA: TGCAGTGCAAAGGGAGCGGGCCAAGAGACCCAGTACTTC.

This clonotype showed up many times. This CDR3 is CASSQSTGGLRVNTEAFF. In DNA form, the CDR3 reads TGTGCCAGCAGCCAGTCCACAGGGGGTTTACGGGTGAACACTGAAGCTTTCTTT. The gene calls are TRBV7-2 and TRBJ1-1; 8 bases are a match to TRBD1. V lost 5 bases, J lost 0 bases, and 14 bases stayed unmatched. Germline assignment: CDR1 SGHTA and CDR2 FQGNSA. This CDR3 is built from 18 residues.

This clonotype has ten or more counts. V usage is TRBV12-3 or TRBV12-4 and J usage is TRBJ1-1, with 7 bases aligning to TRBD1. The CDR3 extends over 15 amino acids. The V segment lost 6 bases and the J segment 4 bases; nucleotides outside the gene matches: 11. The CDR3 nucleotides read TGTGCCAGCAGCCCTTCCGGGCAGGGGGGCACTGAAGCTTTCTTT. It codes for CASSPSGQGGTEAFF.

Regarding this clonotype: A much more abundant neighbour one base away suggests this may be a read error. This chain links TRBV10-3 with TRBJ2-7, with 15 nucleotides matching TRBD2. V was clipped by 10 bases and J by 2 bases; unmatched bases: 6. The CDR3 has 15 residues. Germline CDR1 ENHRY, CDR2 SYGVKD. CDR3 sequence (DNA): TGTGCCACGAGAGGGACTAGCGGGGGGCCCTACGAGCAGTACTTC. Translation: CATRGTSGGPYEQYF.

This clonotype has just a few counts. This chain joins TRBV13 and TRBJ2-5, with D possibly TRBD2 on 6 matching bases. Germline V gene sequence: CDR1 PRHDT, CDR2 FYEKMQ (reference sequence). V lost 5 bases to trimming and J lost 3 bases, with 16 bases between them. The CDR3 has 15 amino acids. The CDR3, as DNA: TGTGCCAGCAGCCCCGGGACTTCGATAAAAGAGACCCAGTACTTC. Residues: CASSPGTSIKETQYF.

This clonotype was counted a few times. The J gene is TRBJ1-1, the V gene TRBV12-3 or TRBV12-4, with a tentative D call TRBD1 (5 bases). V was cut by 0 bases and J by 4 bases, with 15 bases left in between. The CDR3 length is 16 residues. The CDR3 DNA reads TGTGCCAGCAGTTTAGCAGGGGCCGGATTAGGCACTGAAGCTTTCTTT. Translated, it gives CASSLAGAGLGTEAFF.